These 23 T cell receptor beta chains were sequenced from one sample in a study of Graves' ophthalmopathy and Graves' hyperthyroidism. Amplification targeted the TCR beta CDR3 regions, with RNA transcripts as the source material. After a first-round RT-PCR with HTBI primers, a second-round multiplex PCR was run. TCRdb reanalysed the multiplex PCR reads using MiXCR and keeps one entry per CDR3 protein. The table records about 500,000 distinct CDR3 sequences, roughly 39% of them present only once. What was sequenced was peripheral blood or thyroid tissue (not recorded which). These receptors came from an adult man with Graves' hyperthyroidism.

This clonotype was detected many times. The V call is TRBV4-1, the J call TRBJ2-7, with TRBD2 matching 10 bases. The J segment lost 0 bases and the V segment lost 4 bases, leaving 15 bases of the junction unmatched. The CDR3 covers 19 residues. Germline V gene lookup returns CDR1 MGHRA and CDR2 YSYEKL. The CDR3 DNA is TGCGCCAGCAGCCTCCATATGCCGACTAGCGGGTCCAGCTCCTACGAGCAGTACTTC. Encoded protein: CASSLHMPTSGSSSYEQYF.

The chain links TRBV7-9 to TRBJ2-7; 9 nucleotides agree with TRBD1. The J call may be incorrect, as the DNA end agrees better with TRBJ2-1. In germline, CDR1 is SEHNR, CDR2 FQNEAQ (reference sequence). This CDR3 is 14 amino acids long. CDR3 region: CASSSGTGLPEQFF. In nucleotides, the CDR3 is TGTGCCAGCAGCTCCGGGACAGGGCTCCCCGAGCAGTTCTTC.

Many counts were recorded for this clonotype. J is TRBJ1-6 and V is TRBV7-9; 9 nucleotides agree with TRBD1. Per the germline V gene, CDR1 is SEHNR and CDR2 is FQNEAQ (reference sequence). The ends lost 2 bases at V and 9 bases at J; junction bases unmatched: 5. The CDR3 contains 15 residues. The CDR3: CASSLRTGDGSPLHF. CDR3 DNA: TGTGCCAGCAGCTTAAGGACAGGGGACGGTTCACCCCTCCACTTT.

This clonotype was picked up many times. The chain combines TRBV27 with TRBJ1-2; the match to TRBD1 covers 8 bases. J lost 6 bases, V lost 5 bases, and 2 bases had no gene match. The CDR3 consists of 12 residues. Germline CDR1 reads MNHEY; CDR2 reads SMNVEV (reference sequence). CDR3 bases: TGTGCCAGCAGTACAGGGGGGAATGGCTACACCTTC. It codes for CASSTGGNGYTF.

The chain employs TRBV29-1 and TRBJ2-7; no firm D call. Trimming removed 1 base from V and 7 bases from J, with 14 bases in between. CDR1 is SQVTM, CDR2 ANQGSEA, per germline. The CDR3 totals 13 residues. This CDR3 is CSVEGAGWDEQYF. The CDR3 region has the DNA TGCAGCGTTGAAGGGGCCGGGTGGGATGAGCAGTACTTC.

The genes are TRBV27 and TRBJ1-6, with D tentatively TRBD1 (5 bases). Germline V gene lookup returns CDR1 MNHEY and CDR2 SMNVEV (reference sequence). V was shortened by 3 bases and J by 6 bases, with 9 bases between the two germline ends. The CDR3 sequence is 14 residues long. The CDR3 here is CASSFWGGNSPLHF. The CDR3 nucleotides are TGTGCCAGCAGTTTTTGGGGCGGTAATTCACCCCTCCACTTT.

This clonotype was seen at least ten times. The gene calls are TRBV20-1 and TRBJ2-5; TRBD2 matches at 8 bases. Germline CDR1 DFQATT, CDR2 SNEGSKA (reference sequence). This CDR3 has 12 residues. V lost 6 bases to trimming and J lost 4 bases; unmatched junction nucleotides: 4. The CDR3 region is CSATSGRETQYF. In DNA form, the CDR3 reads TGCAGTGCAACGAGCGGGAGAGAGACCCAGTACTTC.

This clonotype was counted many times. V usage is TRBV15 and J usage is TRBJ1-4, with 9 bases matching TRBD1. V lost 5 bases to trimming and J lost 7 bases; unmatched junction nucleotides: 14. Germline loops: CDR1 LNHNV, CDR2 YYDKDF (reference sequence). The CDR3 spans 17 residues. The CDR3, as DNA: TGTGCCACCAGCGGAGGGACAGGGAGGGTCCGGCGTGAAAAACTGTTTTTT. It translates to CATSGGTGRVRREKLFF.

This clonotype was detected ten times or more. The chain uses TRBV29-1 and TRBJ1-1; D call uncertain. The CDR3 is made up of 13 amino acids. Deletions cut 6 bases from V and 1 base from J, with 12 bases between. Germline V CDR1 and CDR2: SQVTM, ANQGSEA. In nucleotides, the CDR3 is TGCAGCGTCTTTGACACACCGAACACTGAAGCTTTCTTT. Translated, it gives CSVFDTPNTEAFF.

There are a few counts of this clonotype. The genes are TRBV12-3 or TRBV12-4 and TRBJ1-4; tentatively, D is TRBD1 (5 bases). The CDR3 is 13 amino acids. V was cut by 5 bases and J by 6 bases, with 10 bases left in between. In DNA, the CDR3 is TGTGCCAGCAGTCTGGGACGGGATGAAAAACTGTTTTTT. Translating it yields CASSLGRDEKLFF.

The V and J genes are TRBV5-1 and TRBJ1-4, with TRBD1 identical over 7 bases. Germline V lookup: CDR1 SGHRS, CDR2 YFSETQ. The CDR3 has 13 amino acids. V shed 3 bases and J 6 bases; nucleotides not matched to a gene: 2. This CDR3 is CASSYTGDEKLFF. Here the CDR3 DNA reads TGCGCCAGCAGCTATACAGGGGATGAAAAACTGTTTTTT.

In its sample, this clonotype was seen many times. J is TRBJ1-1 and V is TRBV5-1; D gene unclear. The CDR3 runs 13 residues. Germline CDR1 and CDR2: SGHRS and YFSETQ. Trimming pared 4 bases from V and 4 bases from J, leaving 11 bases between. The CDR3 DNA reads TGCGCCAGCAGCATAATACGGGGCACTGAAGCTTTCTTT. The encoded protein is CASSIIRGTEAFF.

The chain couples TRBV10-3 to TRBJ2-7; tentatively, D is TRBD2 (5 bases). The CDR3 sequence is 15 residues long. Trimming took 0 bases from V and 7 from J, leaving 16 bases between them. Germline CDR1 reads ENHRY; CDR2 reads SYGVKD. CDR3 region: CAISESGRGLGEQYF. The CDR3 DNA reads TGTGCCATCAGTGAGTCTGGACGAGGGTTGGGGGAGCAGTACTTC.

The V call is TRBV7-9, the J call TRBJ1-4; 7 bases are a match to TRBD1. This CDR3 spans 18 amino acids. Germline CDR1 SEHNR, CDR2 FQNEAQ (reference sequence). V lost 4 bases, J lost 5 bases, and 16 bases stayed unmatched. CDR3 residues: CASSSTLGRTGENEKLFF. DNA for the CDR3: TGTGCCAGCAGCTCAACATTAGGGCGAACAGGGGAGAATGAAAAACTGTTTTTT. Based on the CDR3 plus reference TRBV7-9 and TRBJ1-4, the full variable domain is DTGVSQNPRHKITKRGQNVTFRCDPISEHNRLYWYRQTLGQGPEFLTYFQNEAQLEKSRLLSDRFSAERPKGSFSTLEIQRTEQGDSAMYLCASSSTLGRTGENEKLFFGSGTQLSVL.

This chain links TRBV10-2 with TRBJ2-7; possibly TRBD1 or TRBD2 for D (6 bases each). The CDR3 contains 17 residues. Between the trimmed V and J ends, which lost 0 bases and 4 bases, there was a span of 19 bases. CDR1 WSHSY and CDR2 SAAADI come from the germline V gene. CDR3 sequence reads: CASSESPGLKGGYEQYF. For the CDR3, the DNA is TGCGCCAGCAGTGAGTCACCGGGCCTAAAGGGGGGATACGAGCAGTACTTC.

The gene calls are TRBV20-1 and TRBJ1-1; TRBD1 is a possible D gene (5 bases). Germline V gives CDR1 DFQATT, CDR2 SNEGSKA (reference sequence). Deletions cut 1 base from V and 0 bases from J, with 6 bases between. This CDR3 contains 13 residues. The DNA of the CDR3 is TGCAGTGCTAGAGGGGACCTGAACACTGAAGCTTTCTTT. This gives the protein CSARGDLNTEAFF.

V and J are TRBV20-1 and TRBJ2-3; D call uncertain. CDR3 size: 12 residues. Germline CDR1 and CDR2: DFQATT and SNEGSKA (reference sequence). V was shortened by 6 bases and J by 2 bases, with 9 bases between the two germline ends. The CDR3 loop is CSAWGHTDTQYF. The DNA for the CDR3 is TGCAGTGCGTGGGGTCACACAGATACGCAGTATTTT.

This clonotype was found many times. V gene TRBV19 combines with J gene TRBJ1-1; 8 bases are shared with TRBD1. V was pared by 6 bases and J by 4 bases, with 4 bases of the junction left unmatched. The CDR3 loop spans 13 amino acids. The germline V gene encodes CDR1 LNHDA and CDR2 SQIVND (reference sequence). CDR3 nucleotides: TGTGCCAGTAGGCTACAGGGGGGCACTGAAGCTTTCTTT. As protein: CASRLQGGTEAFF.

This clonotype was observed at least ten times. CDR3 region: CASSFGLAGDYEQYF. The CDR3 DNA reads TGTGCCAGCAGTTTTGGACTAGCGGGGGACTACGAGCAGTACTTC. The V call is TRBV12-3 or TRBV12-4, the J call TRBJ2-7, with TRBD2 identical over 13 bases. CDR3 length equals 15 residues. Germline trimming cut 3 bases from V and 3 bases from J; bases unmatched to any gene: 2.

The chain has TRBV7-9 and TRBJ1-2; a possible D gene is TRBD1 (5 bases). Between the trimmed V and J ends, which lost 8 bases and 8 bases, there was a span of 21 bases. Germline V gives CDR1 SEHNR, CDR2 FQNEAQ (reference sequence). The CDR3 runs to 14 residues. The CDR3 nucleotides are TGTGCCAGCTCACCCAGGGCCCAAGAGGAGGGCTACACCTTC. This gives the protein CASSPRAQEEGYTF.

In its sample, this clonotype was seen many times. The chain combines TRBV29-1 with TRBJ2-7; D is perhaps TRBD1 (9 bases). Trimming removed 6 bases from V and 4 bases from J, with 25 bases in between. The CDR3 length is 16 residues. The germline gives CDR1 SQVTM, CDR2 ANQGSEA. CDR3 DNA sequence: TGCAGCGTGGGACAGGGATTCGCTAGCGGGCCTTACGAGCAGTACTTC. The encoded protein is CSVGQGFASGPYEQYF.

This clonotype was seen many times. This chain joins TRBV7-8 and TRBJ2-5; D ambiguous. The CDR3 is 12 amino acids. The V gene's germline CDR1 is SGHVS and CDR2 FQNEAQ. Trimming shortened V by 4 bases and J by 0 bases, and 3 bases separated the two germline ends. As DNA, the CDR3 is TGTGCCAGCAGCTCTTACCAAGAGACCCAGTACTTC. Translated, it gives CASSSYQETQYF. Filled out from reference TRBV7-8 and TRBJ2-5, the complete variable domain reads GAGVSQSPRYKVAKRGQDVALRCDPISGHVSLFWYQQALGQGPEFLTYFQNEAQLDKSGLPSDRFFAERPEGSVSTLKIQRTQQEDSAVYLCASSSYQETQYFGPGTRLLVL.

This clonotype was detected ten times or more. The chain employs TRBV12-3 or TRBV12-4 and TRBJ2-7; 9 bases map to TRBD2. There are 14 residues in the CDR3. V lost 6 bases and J lost 4; bases outside the gene matches: 7. This CDR3 reads CASRNSGSAYEQYF. The CDR3 DNA follows: TGTGCCAGCAGGAATAGCGGGAGTGCGTACGAGCAGTACTTC.